These T cell receptor beta chains were read from a single sample in a study of T cells after yellow fever vaccination. TCRdb re-called the 5' RACE reads with MiXCR, one entry per CDR3 protein. The sample records 450,000 to 600,000 distinct CDR3 sequences, approximately 12% being singletons. Specimen: PBMCs, collected on the day of the yellow fever booster vaccination. The origin of the receptors is a man in his thirties or forties who received the YFV17D yellow fever vaccine. CDR3s include the opening cysteine and the closing phenylalanine or tryptophan. D genes are given only for firm matches. Rows give clone size only sometimes, using once, few, many, or a class for an expanded clone.

J: TRBJ1-6; size: .; V: TRBV12-3/TRBV12-4; D: TRBD1; DNA: TGTGCCAGCCGCAGGGGGCCAAATACACCCCTCCACTTT; CDR3: CASRRGPNTPLHF
J: TRBJ2-5; size: few; V: TRBV3-1; D: TRBD2; DNA: TGTGCCAGCAGCCAAGAGGTAGCGGGAGTGCAAGAGACCCAGTACTTC; CDR3: CASSQEVAGVQETQYF
J: TRBJ2-1; size: .; V: TRBV29-1; D: .; DNA: TGCACTGAGGGGGGCGAGGGTTCCTACAATGAGCAGTTCTTC; CDR3: CTEGGEGSYNEQFF
J: TRBJ2-1; size: few; V: TRBV5-6; D: TRBD1; DNA: TGTGCCAGCAGCTTAACCGGGACAGGTAATGAGCAGTTCTTC; CDR3: CASSLTGTGNEQFF
J: TRBJ1-2; size: few; V: TRBV6-5; D: .; DNA: TGTGCCAGCAGTTACTCGACGGGTGGCTACACCTTC; CDR3: CASSYSTGGYTF
J: TRBJ1-5; size: .; V: TRBV3-1; D: .; DNA: TGTGCCAGCAGCCAATACAGCAATAGCAATCAGCCCCAGCATTTT; CDR3: CASSQYSNSNQPQHF
J: TRBJ2-1; size: .; V: TRBV20-1; D: .; DNA: TGCAGTGCTGGAACTGATGAGCAGTTCTTC; CDR3: CSAGTDEQFF
J: TRBJ2-1; size: .; V: TRBV29-1; D: .; DNA: TGCAGCGTCAGCCTAAACAGGGTTAGTTTTAGGAATGAGCAGTTCTTC; CDR3: CSVSLNRVSFRNEQFF
J: TRBJ1-2; size: few; V: TRBV18; D: .; DNA: TGTGCCAGCTCACCACCGGGACCCTATGGCTACACCTTC; CDR3: CASSPPGPYGYTF
J: TRBJ1-6; size: .; V: TRBV12-3/TRBV12-4; D: TRBD1; DNA: TGTGCCAGCAGTTTGGGACAGGCTTATTCACCCCTCCACTTT; CDR3: CASSLGQAYSPLHF
J: TRBJ2-5; size: few; V: TRBV24-1; D: .; DNA: TGTGCCACCAGTGAGGGTTACGGCCAGTACTTC; CDR3: CATSEGYGQYF
J: TRBJ2-7; size: .; V: TRBV7-2; D: TRBD2; DNA: TGTGCCAGCACCAATATGGGGGGGGGGGACTACGAGCAGTACTTC; CDR3: CASTNMGGGDYEQYF
J: TRBJ2-1; size: few; V: TRBV6-1; D: TRBD2; DNA: TGTGCCAGCGGAACGCCGGGACTAGCGCTCTCCTACAATGAGCAGTTCTTC; CDR3: CASGTPGLALSYNEQFF